This T cell receptor (beta chain) emerged from a study of blood T cell repertoires in COVID-19. About the study: T cells, B-cell-depleted T cells, or PBMCs supplied cDNA or gDNA.

The CDR3 covers 13 residues. CDR1 GTSNPN and CDR2 SVGIG come from the germline V gene (reference sequence). V was trimmed by 2 bases and J by 1 base, leaving 8 bases between them. This clone was recorded a few times. Original methodology: The assay estimated nucleated cells by amplifying reference gene primers. Repertoires were generated with immunoSEQ multiplex PCR, while TCRdb's copy carries only in-frame clones and drops some. V and J calls and clone size are copied from that table; D and trimming were computed from the DNA. The sample consists of around 150,000 clones, 80% of them appearing once. This chain links TRBV30 with TRBJ1-2, with D hard to call. Sequenced material: peripheral blood. This clonotype was obtained from a woman aged 45-65 years with acute or convalescent COVID-19. CDR3 in DNA: TGTGCCTGGAGTCCGGAGTTTAACTATGGCTACACCTTC. It codes for CAWSPEFNYGYTF. The variable domain in full, completed from reference TRBV30 and TRBJ1-2, reads SQTIHQWPATLVQPVGSPLSLECTVEGTSNPNLYWYRQAAGRGLQLLFYSVGIGQISSEVPQNLSASRPQDRQFILSSKKLLLSDSGFYLCAWSPEFNYGYTFGSGTRLTVV.